This entry lists 16 T cell receptor beta chains sequenced from one sample in a study of CD8 T cells in ankylosing spondylitis (dated by TCRdb to about 2017). Libraries were constructed by 5' RACE. For sequencing, an Illumina HiSeq 2500 was employed. TCRdb reprocessed the public reads (quality trimming at Q25 with fastp, clone calling with MiXCR) and kept in-frame beta chains. Rows with one shared CDR3 protein collapse into an entry with the most common genes and DNA. Across this sample there are 200,000 to 300,000 distinct CDR3 sequences, with 8% to 11% seen only once. Roughly 2.5% of the sample goes to the ten largest clones. The sample consisted of blood, either unsorted or a sorted T cell fraction (not recorded which). These TCRs come from a male donor with ankylosing spondylitis or in good health (not recorded which).

There are many counts of this clonotype. The chain employs TRBV5-5 and TRBJ1-1; the match to TRBD1 covers 10 bases. Losses at the gene ends were 5 bases for V and 4 bases for J; bases not matched to a gene: 5. The CDR3 is made up of 14 amino acids. Germline V CDR1 and CDR2: SGHKS, YYEKEE (reference sequence). As DNA, the CDR3 is TGTGCCAGCAGTGGTCGGACAGGGGGCACTGAAGCTTTCTTT. This translates into CASSGRTGGTEAFF.

This clonotype showed up many times. The chain is built from TRBV5-1 and TRBJ2-3; weak D call: TRBD1 (6 bases). Germline V gene sequence: CDR1 SGHRS, CDR2 YFSETQ. CDR3 length equals 16 residues. V was shortened by 0 bases and J by 4 bases, with 15 bases between the two germline ends. The CDR3 protein is CASSLGRGARADTQYF. In DNA, the CDR3 is TGCGCCAGCAGCTTGGGCAGGGGCGCAAGGGCAGATACGCAGTATTTT. The full variable domain, with the rest looked up from reference TRBV5-1 and TRBJ2-3, is KAGVTQTPRYLIKTRGQQVTLSCSPISGHRSVSWYQQTPGQGLQFLFEYFSETQRNKGNFPGRFSGRQFSNSRSEMNVSTLELGDSALYLCASSLGRGARADTQYFGPGTRLTVL.

This clonotype appeared many times. V gene TRBV12-3 or TRBV12-4 combines with J gene TRBJ2-4; D is unclear. The CDR3 consists of 13 residues. Trimming left V 3 bases short and J 10 bases short, with 13 bases between. CDR3 coding DNA: TGTGCCAGCAGTTTTTCGAGCGCACCTATTCAGTACTTC. This gives the protein CASSFSSAPIQYF.

There are a few counts of this clonotype. This may be a read error: a much more frequent sequence differs by one nucleotide. The chain has TRBV5-1 and TRBJ1-1, with D perhaps TRBD1 (5 bases). In germline, CDR1 is SGHRS, CDR2 YFSETQ. Trimming removed 0 bases at V and 1 base at J, with 7 bases between. CDR3 length: 14 amino acids. The CDR3 is CASSLGQKNTEAFF. In nucleotides, the CDR3 is TGCGCCAGCAGCTTGGGACAGAAGAACACTGAAGCTTTCTTT.

This clonotype was detected ten times or more. The J gene is TRBJ2-1, the V gene TRBV12-3 or TRBV12-4; TRBD1 matches 7 bases. The J segment lost 3 bases and the V segment lost 4 bases, leaving 6 bases of the junction unmatched. The CDR3 is 15 residues long. Here the CDR3 DNA reads TGTGCCAGCAGTTCCGGGACAGCTTACTACAATGAGCAGTTCTTC. Its protein is CASSSGTAYYNEQFF.

This clonotype was seen many times. The rearrangement joins TRBV30 to TRBJ1-5, with D possibly matching TRBD1 (5 bases). CDR3 length: 14 residues. Germline loops: CDR1 GTSNPN, CDR2 SVGIG (reference sequence). Deletions cut 2 bases from V and 3 bases from J, with 11 bases between. For the CDR3, the DNA is TGTGCCTGGAGTCTGGGACTTAACAATCAGCCCCAGCATTTT. Its protein product is CAWSLGLNNQPQHF.

This clonotype was counted at least ten times. The J gene is TRBJ2-1, the V gene TRBV20-1, with a possible D match to TRBD2 (5 bases). Germline CDR1 DFQATT, CDR2 SNEGSKA (reference sequence). The CDR3 sequence is 15 residues long. The V gene lost 1 base and the J gene lost 2 bases, with 12 bases spanning the gap. CDR3 bases: TGCAGTGCTAGAGCGATGGACTCTACCTACAATGAGCAGTTCTTC. It specifies CSARAMDSTYNEQFF.

The chain carries TRBV6-6 and TRBJ2-7; TRBD2 might be the D (6 bases). Germline CDR1 reads MNHNY; CDR2 reads SVGAGI (reference sequence). There are 12 residues in the CDR3. With 4 bases removed from V and 12 bases from J, the gap between germline ends came to 16 bases. CDR3 sequence: CASSFGGMGPYF. The DNA for the CDR3 is TGTGCCAGCAGTTTCGGGGGAATGGGGCCGTACTTC.

This clonotype has ten or more counts. The V gene is TRBV3-1, the J gene TRBJ2-7, with TRBD2 matching over 10 bases. There are 15 residues in the CDR3. The V gene's germline CDR1 is LGHDT and CDR2 YNNKEL (reference sequence). The junction had 6 bases not matched to a gene; V was cut back by 1 base and J by 6 bases. CDR3 sequence reads: CASSQAGLAIGEQYF. Written as DNA, the CDR3 is TGTGCCAGCAGCCAAGCGGGACTAGCGATTGGCGAGCAGTACTTC.

This clonotype was seen ten or more times. A read error may produce the germline difference seen at one junction end. V usage is TRBV11-2 and J usage is TRBJ2-1; TRBD1 might be the D (6 bases). Germline assignment: CDR1 SGHAT and CDR2 FQNNGV. This CDR3 region has 16 residues. The CDR3 loop reads CASSLEGVSSYNEQFF. CDR3 sequence (DNA): TGTGCCAGCAGCCTAGAGGGGGTTAGCTCCTACAATGAGCAGTTCTTC.

This clonotype showed up many times. As DNA, the CDR3 is TGCGCCAGCAGCCTGTACGGGGGTAAGCAAGAGACCCAGTACTTC. Translation: CASSLYGGKQETQYF. The chain has TRBV5-1 and TRBJ2-5, with D possibly matching TRBD2 (6 bases). Per the germline V gene, CDR1 is SGHRS and CDR2 is YFSETQ. V was pared by 4 bases and J by 2 bases, with 15 bases between. This CDR3 has 15 residues.

This clonotype was recorded at least ten times. CDR3 coding DNA: TGTGCCAGCAGTCTCAGGACAGGGGTAACAGATACGCAGTATTTT. Translated: CASSLRTGVTDTQYF. The chain employs TRBV12-3 or TRBV12-4 and TRBJ2-3, with 9 bases identical to TRBD1. The CDR3 has 15 amino acids. The V and J ends lost 5 bases and 3 bases, in that order; junction bases with no gene match: 6.

This clonotype was recorded many times. The chain carries TRBV28 and TRBJ1-3; D might be TRBD1 (6 bases). Per the germline V gene, CDR1 is MDHEN and CDR2 is SYDVKM. V shed 6 bases and J shed 4 bases, with 13 bases lying between them. The CDR3 runs 14 residues. CDR3 nucleotide sequence: TGTGCCAGCAGCTCTGGGGGGCAAGGAAACACCATATATTTT. It translates to CASSSGGQGNTIYF.

At least ten counts were recorded for this clonotype. The V and J genes are TRBV20-1 and TRBJ2-1; D not certain. Per germline, CDR1 DFQATT and CDR2 SNEGSKA (reference sequence). The CDR3 totals 16 residues. V lost 5 bases to trimming and J lost 2 bases, with 19 bases between them. CDR3 protein: CSARLVAPIPYNEQFF. The CDR3 coding sequence is TGCAGTGCTCGTCTAGTAGCTCCGATACCCTACAATGAGCAGTTCTTC.

The chain joins TRBV29-1 to TRBJ1-2; a weak D match, TRBD1 (5 bases). This CDR3 comprises 14 residues. V was pared by 1 base and J by 7 bases, with 16 bases between. Germline-derived CDR1 and CDR2 are SQVTM and ANQGSEA. The DNA of the CDR3 is TGCAGCGTTGAAGTGCGAGGTAAAGGGGCTGGCTACACCTTC. The encoded protein is CSVEVRGKGAGYTF.

This clonotype appeared many times. The rearrangement joins TRBV7-2 to TRBJ1-6, with 7 positions matching TRBD1. The ends lost 5 bases at V and 6 bases at J; junction bases unmatched: 4. In germline, CDR1 is SGHTA, CDR2 FQGNSA. This CDR3 comprises 14 residues. DNA of the CDR3: TGTGCCAGCAGCCCTGGGACAGTTAATTCACCCCTCCACTTT. It is translated as CASSPGTVNSPLHF.